Shown below are 19 T cell receptor beta chains from a single sample sequenced in a study of T-cell reconstitution after alpha-beta-depleted transplantation in children. A TCRbeta library incorporating unique molecular identifiers was prepared. One entry per CDR3 protein results from TCRdb running MiXCR on the PCR reads. Among 250,000 to 300,000 distinct CDR3 sequences listed, roughly a tenth were seen once. This sample comprised PBMCs, obtained before TCRalphabeta/CD19-depleted stem cell transplant. The source of these receptors is a boy in the first two years of life with acute myeloid leukemia, due to receive a stem cell transplant.

The chain combines TRBV3-1 with TRBJ2-5; D remains unclear. The CDR3 is made up of 13 amino acids. V was clipped by 0 bases and J by 3 bases, with 5 bases between them. Germline V gene data show CDR1 as LGHDT and CDR2 as YNNKEL (reference sequence). The CDR3 region is CASSQEREETQYF. The CDR3 DNA reads as TGTGCCAGCAGCCAAGAACGCGAAGAGACCCAGTACTTC.

In this sample, this clonotype turned up many times. The chain employs TRBV7-2 and TRBJ2-3, with D perhaps TRBD2 (5 bases). Trimming took 7 bases from V and 1 from J, leaving 12 bases between them. CDR3 length equals 14 residues. Germline lookup yields CDR1 SGHTA and CDR2 FQGNSA. The CDR3 region is CASNKLGGTDTQYF. In DNA form, the CDR3 reads TGTGCCAGCAACAAACTAGGAGGCACAGATACGCAGTATTTT.

This clonotype was seen many times. This chain uses TRBV7-3 with TRBJ2-1; D perhaps matches TRBD1 (6 bases). Germline V lookup: CDR1 SGHTA, CDR2 FQGTGA. This CDR3 has 17 amino acids. Trimming took 3 bases from V and 9 from J, leaving 24 bases between them. CDR3 DNA sequence: TGTGCCAGCAGCTTCAATAAGGGCCAGGGGCGAGGTGGTGAGCAGTTCTTC. It specifies CASSFNKGQGRGGEQFF. The full variable domain, its missing parts supplied by reference TRBV7-3 and TRBJ2-1, is GAGVSQTPSNKVTEKGKYVELRCDPISGHTALYWYRQSLGQGPEFLIYFQGTGAADDSGLPNDRFFAVRPEGSVSTLKIQRTERGDSAVYLCASSFNKGQGRGGEQFFGPGTRLTVL.

This clonotype occurred many times. The V call is TRBV7-3, the J call TRBJ2-2; D might be TRBD1 (6 bases). The V end was cut by 5 bases, the J end by 1 base, with 14 bases between. Germline CDR1 reads SGHTA; CDR2 reads FQGTGA. This CDR3 region has 16 residues. Here the CDR3 reads CASSTRQALNTGELFF. The CDR3, as DNA: TGTGCCAGCAGCACCCGACAGGCCTTGAACACCGGGGAGCTGTTTTTT.

Concerning this clonotype itself: The conserved closing phenylalanine or tryptophan is absent in this CDR3, likely reflecting a read error. The chain combines TRBV28 with TRBJ2-3; 10 bases fit TRBD1. This CDR3 contains 16 residues. Germline assignment: CDR1 MDHEN and CDR2 SYDVKM. The junction had 7 bases not matched to a gene; V was cut back by 4 bases and J by 3 bases. CDR3 nucleotides: TGTGCCAGCAGTTCGGGACAGGGGCTGAGAACAGATACGCAGTATTGT. Translated, it gives CASSSGQGLRTDTQYC.

There are many counts of this clonotype. The chain carries TRBV9 and TRBJ2-7; TRBD1 matches 10 bases. Unmatched junction bases numbered 4, after V lost 4 bases and J lost 6 bases. CDR1 SGDLS and CDR2 YYNGEE come from the germline V gene. This CDR3 is built from 13 residues. The CDR3 region is CASSRTGGSEQYF. The DNA of the CDR3 is TGTGCCAGCAGCCGGACAGGGGGAAGCGAGCAGTACTTC.

This clonotype was observed many times. J is TRBJ2-7 and V is TRBV29-1; D may match TRBD1 or TRBD2 (5 bases each). Germline assignment: CDR1 SQVTM and CDR2 ANQGSEA. V gave up 1 base and J gave up 3 bases, with 13 bases separating them. The CDR3 is 14 residues long. Here the CDR3 reads CSVEVWGKSYEQYF. DNA for the CDR3: TGCAGCGTTGAAGTCTGGGGGAAGAGCTACGAGCAGTACTTC.

The table lists this clonotype with many counts. This chain joins TRBV6-1 and TRBJ1-2; no reliable D call. V dropped 0 bases and J dropped 2 bases, with 16 bases sitting between them. The germline CDR1 and CDR2 sequences are MNHNS and SASEGT. This CDR3 has 17 amino acids. This CDR3 is CASSEAWSLSENYGYTF. The CDR3 DNA reads TGTGCCAGCAGTGAAGCTTGGTCATTGAGCGAGAACTATGGCTACACCTTC.

This clonotype was found many times. This rearrangement joins TRBV7-2 to TRBJ2-7, with 9 bases aligning to TRBD1. The V and J ends lost 2 bases and 6 bases, in that order; junction bases with no gene match: 5. Germline CDR1 is SGHTA and CDR2 is FQGNSA. The CDR3 has 14 residues. CDR3 bases: TGTGCCAGCAGCTTACAGGGACAGGGCCCCGAGCAGTACTTC. Translating gives CASSLQGQGPEQYF.

As for this clonotype: A read error is possible here, since a much larger clone lies one base away. The chain employs TRBV7-2 and TRBJ2-1; no firm D call. This CDR3 has 10 amino acids. The germline gives CDR1 SGHTA, CDR2 FQGNSA. CDR3 protein: CASILGLQFF. The CDR3 DNA reads as TGTGCCAGCATCTTAGGTTTGCAATTCTTC.

This clonotype was detected a few times. V usage is TRBV19 and J usage is TRBJ2-7; 7 positions match TRBD1. The CDR3 contains 19 residues. The V segment lost 3 bases and the J segment 3 bases; nucleotides outside the gene matches: 20. The germline gives CDR1 LNHDA, CDR2 SQIVND (reference sequence). The CDR3 loop reads CASSIHLEYRDSEGYEQYF. CDR3 sequence (DNA): TGTGCCAGTAGTATCCACCTCGAATACCGGGACAGCGAAGGCTACGAGCAGTACTTC.

This chain links TRBV20-1 with TRBJ2-3, with D uncertain. The CDR3 is 14 amino acids. Trimming stripped 1 base from V and 0 bases from J, with 8 bases between. CDR1 and CDR2 from the germline V gene are DFQATT and SNEGSKA (reference sequence). The CDR3 DNA reads as TGCAGTGCTAGAGGTCTACCCAGCACAGATACGCAGTATTTT. It codes for CSARGLPSTDTQYF.

In this sample, this clonotype turned up many times. The V call is TRBV12-3 or TRBV12-4, the J call TRBJ2-1; the match to TRBD2 covers 10 bases. Trimming at V came to 7 bases and at J to 4 bases, leaving 7 bases not matched to a gene. CDR3 length equals 15 residues. The CDR3 region is CASNPTSGAYNEQFF. The DNA of the CDR3 is TGTGCCAGCAACCCCACTAGCGGGGCTTACAATGAGCAGTTCTTC.

This chain uses TRBV2 with TRBJ2-7; a possible D gene is TRBD2 (6 bases). Germline V lookup: CDR1 SNHLY, CDR2 FYNNEI. Deletions cut 4 bases from V and 0 bases from J, with 16 bases between. The length of the CDR3 is 16 residues. The CDR3 region is CASSGLIAESSYEQYF. The CDR3 nucleotides are TGTGCCAGCAGTGGGTTGATAGCGGAAAGCTCCTACGAGCAGTACTTC.

This clonotype occurred many times. The chain links TRBV4-3 to TRBJ2-7; perhaps TRBD1 as D (5 bases). Germline lookup yields CDR1 LGHNA and CDR2 YSLEER. The CDR3 length is 16 residues. Deletions cut 4 bases from V and 0 bases from J, with 16 bases between. In DNA, the CDR3 is TGCGCCAGCAGCCCCCGGTGGGGCTCTAGCTCCTACGAGCAGTACTTC. Its translation: CASSPRWGSSSYEQYF.

The J gene is TRBJ2-7, the V gene TRBV20-1, with a weak D call TRBD2 (5 bases). The CDR3 is made up of 12 amino acids. The V end was cut by 6 bases, the J end by 2 bases, with 11 bases between. Germline lookup yields CDR1 DFQATT and CDR2 SNEGSKA (reference sequence). The CDR3 DNA reads as TGCAGTGCAGCCACCGGGACCTACGAGCAGTACTTC. Translation gives CSAATGTYEQYF.

This clonotype has at least ten counts. This chain links TRBV20-1 with TRBJ2-1; D gene unclear. This CDR3 contains 12 residues. V was shortened by 3 bases and J by 4 bases, with 7 bases between the two germline ends. Germline CDR1 and CDR2: DFQATT and SNEGSKA (reference sequence). The CDR3 region is CSAREWYNEQFF. The CDR3 nucleotides are TGCAGTGCTAGGGAATGGTACAATGAGCAGTTCTTC.

This clonotype was recorded at least ten times. This rearrangement joins TRBV7-2 to TRBJ2-5; no clear D gene. V dropped 1 base and J dropped 1 base, with 7 bases sitting between them. Germline V gene lookup returns CDR1 SGHTA and CDR2 FQGNSA. This CDR3 region has 14 residues. CDR3 residues: CASSLGAIQETQYF. The CDR3 region has the DNA TGTGCCAGCAGCTTAGGGGCGATCCAAGAGACCCAGTACTTC.

There are many counts of this clonotype. The gene calls are TRBV12-3 or TRBV12-4 and TRBJ2-1; D not certain. V lost 0 bases and J lost 12, with 6 bases in between. The CDR3 sequence is 11 residues long. CDR3 region: CASSLAERQFF. In DNA, the CDR3 is TGTGCCAGCAGTTTAGCAGAACGGCAGTTCTTC.